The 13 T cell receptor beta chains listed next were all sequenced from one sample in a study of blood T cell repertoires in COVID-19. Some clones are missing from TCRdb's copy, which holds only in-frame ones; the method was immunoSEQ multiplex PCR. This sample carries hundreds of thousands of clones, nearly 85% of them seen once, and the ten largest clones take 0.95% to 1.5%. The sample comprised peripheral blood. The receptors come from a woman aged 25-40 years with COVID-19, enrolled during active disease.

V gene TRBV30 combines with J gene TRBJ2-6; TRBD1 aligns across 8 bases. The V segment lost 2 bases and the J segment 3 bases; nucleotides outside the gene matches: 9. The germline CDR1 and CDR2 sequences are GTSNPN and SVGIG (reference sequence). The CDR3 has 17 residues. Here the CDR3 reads CAWSPDRVGYGANVLTF. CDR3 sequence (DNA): TGTGCCTGGAGTCCGGACAGGGTTGGTTATGGGGCCAACGTCCTGACTTTC.

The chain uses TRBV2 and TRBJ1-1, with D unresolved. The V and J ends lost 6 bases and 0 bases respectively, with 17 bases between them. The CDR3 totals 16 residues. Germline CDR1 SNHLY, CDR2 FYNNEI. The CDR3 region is CASRERVLDLNTEAFF. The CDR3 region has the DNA TGTGCCAGCAGGGAACGCGTCTTGGACTTGAACACTGAAGCTTTCTTT.

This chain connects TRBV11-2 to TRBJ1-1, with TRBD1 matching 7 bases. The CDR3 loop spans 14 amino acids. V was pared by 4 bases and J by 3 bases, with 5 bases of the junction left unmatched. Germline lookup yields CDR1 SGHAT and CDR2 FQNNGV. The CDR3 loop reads CASSSWQGDTEAFF. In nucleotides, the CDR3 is TGTGCCAGCAGCTCCTGGCAGGGGGACACTGAAGCTTTCTTT.

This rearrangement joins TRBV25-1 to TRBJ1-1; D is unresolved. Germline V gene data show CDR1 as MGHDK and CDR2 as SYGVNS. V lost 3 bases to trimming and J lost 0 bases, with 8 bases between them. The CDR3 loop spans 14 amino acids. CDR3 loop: CASSDVHLNTEAFF. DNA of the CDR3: TGTGCCAGCAGTGACGTACACCTGAACACTGAAGCTTTCTTT.

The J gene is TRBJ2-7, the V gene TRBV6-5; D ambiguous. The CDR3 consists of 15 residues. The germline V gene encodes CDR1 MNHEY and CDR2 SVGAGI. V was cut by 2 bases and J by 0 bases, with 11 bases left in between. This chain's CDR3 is CASSYGDPSSYEQYF. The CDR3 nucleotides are TGTGCCAGCAGTTACGGTGACCCTAGCTCCTACGAGCAGTACTTC.

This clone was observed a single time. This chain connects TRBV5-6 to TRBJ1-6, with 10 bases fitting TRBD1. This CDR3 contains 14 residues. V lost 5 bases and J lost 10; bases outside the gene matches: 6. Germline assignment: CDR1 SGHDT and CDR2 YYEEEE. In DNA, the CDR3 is TGTGCCAGCAGTCGAGGGACAGGGGTATCACCCCTCCACTTT. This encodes CASSRGTGVSPLHF. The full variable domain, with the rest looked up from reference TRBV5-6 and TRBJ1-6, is DAGVTQSPTHLIKTRGQQVTLRCSPKSGHDTVSWYQQALGQGPQFIFQYYEEEERQRGNFPDRFSGHQFPNYSSELNVNALLLGDSALYLCASSRGTGVSPLHFGNGTRLTVT.

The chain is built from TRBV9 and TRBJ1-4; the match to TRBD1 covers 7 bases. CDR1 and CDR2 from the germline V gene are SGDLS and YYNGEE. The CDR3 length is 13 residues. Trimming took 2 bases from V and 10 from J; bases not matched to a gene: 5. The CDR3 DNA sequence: TGTGCCAGCAGCGTCGGAACAGGGGCAAAACTGTTTTTT. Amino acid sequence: CASSVGTGAKLFF.

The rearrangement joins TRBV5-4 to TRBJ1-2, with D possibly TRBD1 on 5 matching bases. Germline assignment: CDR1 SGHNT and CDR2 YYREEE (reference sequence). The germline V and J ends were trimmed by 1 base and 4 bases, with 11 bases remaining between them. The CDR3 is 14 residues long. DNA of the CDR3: TGTGCCAGCAGCTTGTTCGGGGGAGCCTATGGCTACACCTTC. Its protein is CASSLFGGAYGYTF. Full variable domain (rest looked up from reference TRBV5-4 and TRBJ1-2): ETGVTQSPTHLIKTRGQQVTLRCSSQSGHNTVSWYQQALGQGPQFIFQYYREEENGRGNFPPRFSGLQFPNYSSELNVNALELDDSALYLCASSLFGGAYGYTFGSGTRLTVV.

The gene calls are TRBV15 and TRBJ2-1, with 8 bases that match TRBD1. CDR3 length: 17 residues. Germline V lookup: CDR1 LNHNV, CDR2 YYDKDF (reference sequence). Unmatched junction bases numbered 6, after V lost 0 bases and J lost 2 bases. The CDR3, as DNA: TGTGCCACCAGCAGAGAAGGAGGACAGGGAGCCTACAATGAGCAGTTCTTC. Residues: CATSREGGQGAYNEQFF.

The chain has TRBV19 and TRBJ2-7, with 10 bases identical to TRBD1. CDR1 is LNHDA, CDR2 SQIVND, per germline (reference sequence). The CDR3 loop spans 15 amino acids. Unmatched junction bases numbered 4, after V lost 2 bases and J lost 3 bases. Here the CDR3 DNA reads TGTGCCAGTAGTATAACCCGGACAGGGGGCTACGAGCAGTACTTC. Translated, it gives CASSITRTGGYEQYF.

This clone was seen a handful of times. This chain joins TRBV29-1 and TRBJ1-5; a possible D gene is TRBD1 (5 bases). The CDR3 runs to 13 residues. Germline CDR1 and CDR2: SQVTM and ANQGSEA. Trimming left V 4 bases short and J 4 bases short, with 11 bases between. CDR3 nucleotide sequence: TGCAGCGTTGCTTCGGACATTAATCAGCCCCAGCATTTT. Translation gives CSVASDINQPQHF.

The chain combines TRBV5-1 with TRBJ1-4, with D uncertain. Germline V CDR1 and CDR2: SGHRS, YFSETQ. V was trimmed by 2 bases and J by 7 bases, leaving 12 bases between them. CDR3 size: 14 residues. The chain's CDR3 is CASSFSGMREKLFF. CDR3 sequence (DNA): TGCGCCAGCAGCTTCTCGGGGATGCGTGAAAAACTGTTTTTT.

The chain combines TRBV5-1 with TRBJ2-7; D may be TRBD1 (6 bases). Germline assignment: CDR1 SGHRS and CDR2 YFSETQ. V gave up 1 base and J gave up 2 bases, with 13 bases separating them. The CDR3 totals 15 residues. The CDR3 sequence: CASSLPTQGTYEQYF. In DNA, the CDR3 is TGCGCCAGCAGCTTGCCCACTCAGGGGACCTACGAGCAGTACTTC.